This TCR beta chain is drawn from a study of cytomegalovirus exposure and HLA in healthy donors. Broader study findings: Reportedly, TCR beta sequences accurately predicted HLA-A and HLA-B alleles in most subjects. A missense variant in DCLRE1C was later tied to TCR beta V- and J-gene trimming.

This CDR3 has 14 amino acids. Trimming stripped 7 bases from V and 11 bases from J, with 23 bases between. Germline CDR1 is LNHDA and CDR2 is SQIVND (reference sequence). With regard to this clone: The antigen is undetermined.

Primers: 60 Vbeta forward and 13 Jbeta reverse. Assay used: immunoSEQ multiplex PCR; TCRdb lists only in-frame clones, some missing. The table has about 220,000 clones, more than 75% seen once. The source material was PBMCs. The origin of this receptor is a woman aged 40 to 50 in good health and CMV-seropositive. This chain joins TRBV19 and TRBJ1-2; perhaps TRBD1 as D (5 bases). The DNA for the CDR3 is TGTGCCAGTACCCCCCCCGCAGGGTTTCCTCTTTACACCTTC. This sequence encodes CASTPPAGFPLYTF.